This TCR beta chain comes out of a study of Ad26.COV2.S vaccination and SARS-CoV-2 variants. As for the study in general: Within the COV1001 Ad26.COV2.S trial arm, the donor was enrolled.

Germline assignment: CDR1 MNHGY and CDR2 SVAAGI. V lost 5 bases and J lost 0, with 10 bases in between. The CDR3 sequence is 14 residues long. Assay: immunoSEQ multiplex PCR; the TCRdb copy retains only in-frame clones and omits some. The sample carries hundreds of thousands of clones, 80% to 90% recorded once. As for treatment: some 20 received Ad26.COV2.S at low or high dose, single or two shots; a few received placebo; per-sample allocation not given. Samples were taken on day 63 after the first vaccine or placebo injection. This clone was seen a handful of times. V is TRBV6-9 and J is TRBJ1-1; no definite D call. The sequence came from a person between 18 and 65 years old who received the Ad26.COV2.S COVID-19 vaccine or a placebo. The sample was peripheral blood, taken in a trial of Ad26.COV2.S vaccine versus placebo. CDR3 nucleotides: TGTGCCAGCAGTCGCAAGGAGGTGAACACTGAAGCTTTCTTT. Amino acids: CASSRKEVNTEAFF.